This T cell receptor beta chain was retrieved from a study of cytomegalovirus exposure and HLA in healthy donors. This CDR3 has 16 amino acids. Germline lookup yields CDR1 SGHNT and CDR2 YENEEA. V trimming: 3 bases; J trimming: 0 bases; junction bases outside the gene matches: 5. The PCR employed 60 Vbeta primers together with 13 Jbeta primers. The data were produced by immunoSEQ multiplex PCR, yet TCRdb's version contains in-frame clones alone and is incomplete. The table has about 60,000 clones, roughly 80% seen once. This TCR derives from a woman in her thirties in good health and CMV-seronegative. The gene calls are TRBV11-3 and TRBJ1-2; TRBD1 matches at 9 bases. Sequencing used PBMCs. The CDR3 sequence: CASSLGQGLTNYGYTF. DNA for the CDR3: TGTGCCAGCAGCTTGGGACAGGGTCTGACTAACTATGGCTACACCTTC.